Listed below are T cell receptor beta chains from one sample, sequenced in a study of tumor-infiltrating lymphocytes in primary liver carcinoma. One entry per CDR3 protein, called by TCRdb with MiXCR from the multiplex PCR reads. The data show fewer than 50,000 distinct CDR3 sequences, with roughly 77% seen just once and about 38% held by the top ten. Input material: tumor-adjacent normal liver tissue. Receptors originate from a woman aged 25 to 39 with primary liver carcinoma and hepatitis B virus infection. The CDR3 runs from the conserved cysteine through the conserved F or W.

j_gene	v_gene	CDR3aa
TRBJ2-3	TRBV20-1	CSAQWASGRPDTQYF
TRBJ2-1	TRBV4-3	CASSQGFGMRTYNEQFF
TRBJ2-7	TRBV6-1	CASSEGSRTAGRGQNF
TRBJ2-2	TRBV11-2	CTSSFGIGELFF
TRBJ1-2	TRBV4-3	CASSAGLEIYRYTF
TRBJ2-5	TRBV24-1	CATSDYSTQYF
TRBJ1-5	TRBV19	CASSILRTGRNQPQHF
TRBJ1-4	TRBV4-3	CAGSQEWSRSQGGKLFF
TRBJ2-1	TRBV7-3	CASSLEGSSYNEQFF
TRBJ1-1	TRBV14	CASSQEPGTPAFF
TRBJ2-3	TRBV11-2	CASSQRGNGSLTDTLYF
TRBJ2-1	TRBV5-4	CASNRKNAGTSYNERFF
TRBJ2-7	TRBV11-2	CASSSHLGQIYEQYF
TRBJ1-2	TRBV11-2	CTITQGGGGGYTF
TRBJ2-5	TRBV6-2/TRBV6-3	CASSYATPRETQYF
TRBJ2-3	TRBV12-3/TRBV12-4	CASRTTTDTQCF
TRBJ2-1	TRBV6-5	CASSPRAGGSYNEQFF
TRBJ2-5	TRBV6-6	CASSYYGGQQETQYF
TRBJ2-1	TRBV20-1	CSAWTSGSSYNEQFF
TRBJ2-5	TRBV4-1	CASSGGSETQYF
TRBJ1-5	TRBV6-1	CASIELGRGDQPQHF
TRBJ2-3	TRBV12-3/TRBV12-4	CVSSYQYTDTQYF
TRBJ2-5	TRBV4-1	CASSREERAVTLYF
TRBJ2-7	TRBV4-2	CASSQDSYREEYF
TRBJ1-5	TRBV20-1	CSARDRDYQPQHF
TRBJ2-3	TRBV6-1	CASSVSGSRADTQYF
TRBJ2-1	TRBV12-5	CASAQTSGPDNGQFF
TRBJ2-1	TRBV12-3/TRBV12-4	CASSSLRTSGFSSYNELFF
TRBJ2-2	TRBV12-3/TRBV12-4	CASSFAGELFF
TRBJ2-3	TRBV29-1	CSTGRITNTQYF
TRBJ2-3	TRBV4-3	CTSSQGCTDTQYF
TRBJ2-1	TRBV6-4	CASSDRTSGVDEQFF
TRBJ2-7	TRBV6-2/TRBV6-3	CAGSYPGTVPFYEQYF
TRBJ2-3	TRBV11-2	CASSHRGSGSLTDRQYF
TRBJ2-5	TRBV4-1	CASSQKERAMIQYF
TRBJ2-2	TRBV12-3/TRBV12-4	CVSSSTGGITRELFF
TRBJ1-5	TRBV6-1	CASNQEFNQPQHF
TRBJ2-7	TRBV10-3	CAISETGGIDEQYF
TRBJ1-5	TRBV6-1	CPVGTGINQPQHF
TRBJ2-1	TRBV6-4	CGSSARAGGHNEHFF
TRBJ2-1	TRBV5-5	CVSCHDSHNEQFF
TRBJ2-7	TRBV7-9	CASSTTGSASEQYF
TRBJ2-3	TRBV6-1	CAGSEAARFTDTQYF
TRBJ2-2	TRBV4-3	CVSRPGTGELFF
TRBJ2-7	TRBV29-1	CSVQEGTGFSYEQYF
TRBJ1-2	TRBV6-5	CASSYREPGLGYGYTF
TRBJ1-2	TRBV5-6	CASSKNSVNYGYTF
TRBJ2-6	TRBV29-1	CSVEQGTSVANILTF
TRBJ2-1	TRBV5-1	CASRVVEAYNGQFF
TRBJ2-6	TRBV6-1	CASSVLSGANVPTF
TRBJ1-4	TRBV4-1	CASSQDVAPREKLFF
TRBJ2-1	TRBV5-6	CASSRLRGSLNEQFF
TRBJ1-5	TRBV29-1	CSVALDTDQPQHF
TRBJ2-1	TRBV11-2	CACSRTSRRINEQFF
TRBJ2-7	TRBV6-6	CASSSTGTAVNYEQYF
TRBJ2-6	TRBV6-2/TRBV6-3	CASSSRGSGSNVLTF